This is a list of T cell receptor beta chains from one sample in a study of cytomegalovirus exposure and HLA in healthy donors. The repertoire was sequenced with immunoSEQ multiplex PCR; TCRdb's copy has only in-frame clones and lacks some. The sample lists 99,000 or so clones; more than 65% were seen once. The sample comprised PBMCs. The receptors derive from a man in his thirties or forties in good health and CMV-seronegative. Both conserved end residues are part of each CDR3. The order of the fields is V gene, J gene, clone size, D gene, CDR3 length, CDR3 DNA, CDR3 protein. D genes are given only for firm matches. Where a row states a size, it is once, few, many or the class of an expanded clone; other rows omit it.

>TRBV19|TRBJ2-1|once|NA|15
TGTGCCAGTAGTATAATTGCGGATGCCTACAATGAGCAGTTCTTC
CASSIIADAYNEQFF
>TRBV5-6|TRBJ1-5|NA|NA|12
TGTGCCAGCAGCTTGAATCAGCAGCCCCAGCATTTT
CASSLNQQPQHF
>TRBV28|TRBJ1-5|once|NA|14
TGTGCCAGCAGTTTATCAGGGGGCAATCAGCCCCAGCATTTT
CASSLSGGNQPQHF
>TRBV18|TRBJ2-3|few|NA|17
TGTGCCAGCTCACCTAAGGCTGGGGCTAGTCCCCCAGATACGCAGTATTTT
CASSPKAGASPPDTQYF
>TRBV7-9|TRBJ1-4|NA|NA|13
TGTGCCAGCAGAACCTCAGGGGCCAGCCAACTGTTTTTT
CASRTSGASQLFF
>TRBV18|TRBJ2-7|NA|NA|13
TGTGCCAGCTCACCGACAACCTCCTACGAGCAGTACTTC
CASSPTTSYEQYF
>TRBV13|TRBJ1-2|few|TRBD1|19
TGTGCCAGCAGCTTTGGAGCGGGACAGGGGGCGAATAAGGGGTATGGCTACACCTTC
CASSFGAGQGANKGYGYTF
>TRBV6-1|TRBJ2-7|NA|NA|15
TGTGCCAGCAGCGATCGGTCTTGGGGGCGCTACGAGCAGTACTTC
CASSDRSWGRYEQYF
>TRBV5-4|TRBJ1-1|few|NA|14
TGTGCCAGCACTACGGACGGGGGGAATCCTGAAGCTTTCTTT
CASTTDGGNPEAFF
>TRBV6-6|TRBJ2-5|NA|TRBD2|12
TGTGCCAGCCGACTAGCCCAAGAGACCCAGTACTTC
CASRLAQETQYF
>TRBV6-4|TRBJ2-3|few|TRBD2|14
TGTGCCAGCAGTGAGGGACTAGCCACAGATACGCAGTATTTT
CASSEGLATDTQYF